Listed below are T cell receptor beta chains from one sample, sequenced in a study of identical twins. TCRdb used MiXCR to reprocess the 5' RACE reads, holding one entry per CDR3 protein. The sample has about 530,000 distinct CDR3 sequences, around 22% seen once. The sample was also reused in another study, on yellow fever vaccine responses in identical twins.

Input material: CD4+ T cells sorted from blood. These receptor sequences come from a woman aged 18-30 years in good health. The CDR3 runs from the conserved cysteine through the conserved F or W. Each record gives: J gene, CDR3 length, clone size, V gene, D gene, CDR3 DNA, CDR3 protein. D genes are given only for firm matches. Some rows mark clone size as missing; the rest say once, few, many or name a class of expanded clone.

j_gene: TRBJ1-6; len: 14; abundance: few; v_gene: TRBV6-1; d_gene: NA; CDR3nt: TGTGCCAGTTCCGGGAGCTCCTATAATTCACCCCTCCACTTT; CDR3aa: CASSGSSYNSPLHF
j_gene: TRBJ2-1; len: 14; abundance: few; v_gene: TRBV29-1; d_gene: TRBD2; CDR3nt: TGCAGCTCTGAAGGAGTTAGCGGGGTCAATGAGCAGTTCTTC; CDR3aa: CSSEGVSGVNEQFF
j_gene: TRBJ2-1; len: 15; abundance: NA; v_gene: TRBV11-3; d_gene: TRBD2; CDR3nt: TGTGCCAGCAGCTTTAGACTAGCGGGAGATGATGAGCAGTTCTTC; CDR3aa: CASSFRLAGDDEQFF
j_gene: TRBJ2-3; len: 14; abundance: NA; v_gene: TRBV12-3/TRBV12-4; d_gene: NA; CDR3nt: TGTGCCAGCTGCCCGTGGGGGGGCACAGATACGCAGTATTTT; CDR3aa: CASCPWGGTDTQYF
j_gene: TRBJ2-7; len: 13; abundance: NA; v_gene: TRBV3-1; d_gene: NA; CDR3nt: TGTGCCAGCAGCCTCGACGTCACCTACGAGCAGTACTTC; CDR3aa: CASSLDVTYEQYF
j_gene: TRBJ2-2; len: 18; abundance: few; v_gene: TRBV11-2; d_gene: NA; CDR3nt: TGTGCCAGCAGCCCAGCTCCGGGACTGAGTTTTGGCACCGGGGAGCTGTTTTTT; CDR3aa: CASSPAPGLSFGTGELFF
j_gene: TRBJ2-5; len: 14; abundance: NA; v_gene: TRBV10-3; d_gene: NA; CDR3nt: TGTGCCATCAGCAAAACAGCGAACCAAGAGACCCAGTACTTC; CDR3aa: CAISKTANQETQYF
j_gene: TRBJ2-2; len: 18; abundance: few; v_gene: TRBV5-1; d_gene: NA; CDR3nt: TGCGCCAGCAGCCCCCGAGGGTTGAGGGATCCGAACACCGGGGAGCTGTTTTTT; CDR3aa: CASSPRGLRDPNTGELFF
j_gene: TRBJ1-1; len: 14; abundance: NA; v_gene: TRBV19; d_gene: NA; CDR3nt: TGTGCCAGTAGCCGTACGACAGGAGAAACTGAAGCTTTCTTT; CDR3aa: CASSRTTGETEAFF
j_gene: TRBJ2-1; len: 13; abundance: few; v_gene: TRBV10-3; d_gene: NA; CDR3nt: TGTGCCATCAGTGATAGGCCTATGAATGAGCAGTTCTTC; CDR3aa: CAISDRPMNEQFF
j_gene: TRBJ2-1; len: 13; abundance: few; v_gene: TRBV10-3; d_gene: TRBD1; CDR3nt: TGTGCCATCAGTGAGGGACAGGATGATGAGCAGTTCTTC; CDR3aa: CAISEGQDDEQFF
j_gene: TRBJ1-1; len: 15; abundance: NA; v_gene: TRBV5-1; d_gene: NA; CDR3nt: TGCGCCAGCAGCTTGTTGACCCACGGGACGGATCAAGCTTTCTTT; CDR3aa: CASSLLTHGTDQAFF
j_gene: TRBJ2-7; len: 15; abundance: NA; v_gene: TRBV9; d_gene: TRBD2; CDR3nt: TGTGCCAGTTTGACGTGGGCGGGAGTCTCCTACGAGCAGTACTTC; CDR3aa: CASLTWAGVSYEQYF
j_gene: TRBJ1-6; len: 15; abundance: NA; v_gene: TRBV28; d_gene: NA; CDR3nt: TGTGCCAGCAGCACCCCCGCGGGCTTGGATTCACCCCTCCACTTT; CDR3aa: CASSTPAGLDSPLHF
j_gene: TRBJ1-1; len: 13; abundance: NA; v_gene: TRBV19; d_gene: NA; CDR3nt: TGTGCCAGTACCACCCCAGGGAACACTGAAGCTTTCTTT; CDR3aa: CASTTPGNTEAFF
j_gene: TRBJ1-3; len: 17; abundance: few; v_gene: TRBV7-2; d_gene: TRBD1; CDR3nt: TGTGCCAGCAGCTTAGTTTTCGGAGGGGGCACTGGAAACACCATATATTTT; CDR3aa: CASSLVFGGGTGNTIYF
j_gene: TRBJ2-7; len: 16; abundance: few; v_gene: TRBV25-1; d_gene: NA; CDR3nt: TGTGCCAGCAGTGCCCCCCGGGGGTGGGAGACGGGTGAGCAGTACTTC; CDR3aa: CASSAPRGWETGEQYF
j_gene: TRBJ2-3; len: 15; abundance: few; v_gene: TRBV24-1; d_gene: NA; CDR3nt: TGTGCCACCAGGGGGGACCGACCAGGGTCAGATACGCAGTATTTT; CDR3aa: CATRGDRPGSDTQYF
j_gene: TRBJ2-3; len: 15; abundance: NA; v_gene: TRBV29-1; d_gene: NA; CDR3nt: TGCAGCGTTGTTGGAGGGATCGGGGGCACAGATACGCAGTATTTT; CDR3aa: CSVVGGIGGTDTQYF
j_gene: TRBJ2-1; len: 13; abundance: NA; v_gene: TRBV11-3; d_gene: NA; CDR3nt: TGTGCCAGCAGCCCTCGTCAACCCCATGAGCAGTTCTTC; CDR3aa: CASSPRQPHEQFF
j_gene: TRBJ1-1; len: 18; abundance: NA; v_gene: TRBV5-1; d_gene: NA; CDR3nt: TGCGCCAGCAGCCCAACGGGACATGGCTTTCGAGCGAACACTGAAGCTTTCTTT; CDR3aa: CASSPTGHGFRANTEAFF
j_gene: TRBJ2-3; len: 13; abundance: few; v_gene: TRBV2; d_gene: NA; CDR3nt: TGTGCCAGCAGCCTAACAGGAGGGGATACGCAGTATTTT; CDR3aa: CASSLTGGDTQYF
j_gene: TRBJ2-1; len: 15; abundance: few; v_gene: TRBV19; d_gene: TRBD1; CDR3nt: TGTGCCAGTAGTAGGGGACAGTCAAGGGACAATGAGCAGTTCTTC; CDR3aa: CASSRGQSRDNEQFF
j_gene: TRBJ2-3; len: 14; abundance: NA; v_gene: TRBV18; d_gene: NA; CDR3nt: TGTGCCAGCTCACCACCAACCCTCACAGATACGCAGTATTTT; CDR3aa: CASSPPTLTDTQYF
j_gene: TRBJ1-4; len: 18; abundance: few; v_gene: TRBV3-1; d_gene: TRBD1; CDR3nt: TGTGCCAGCAGCCAACCCGGGACAGGGGCCAGCACTAATGAAAAACTGTTTTTT; CDR3aa: CASSQPGTGASTNEKLFF
j_gene: TRBJ2-3; len: 13; abundance: NA; v_gene: TRBV20-1; d_gene: NA; CDR3nt: TGCAGTGCTAGAGATTTGGGACCTGATACGCAGTATTTT; CDR3aa: CSARDLGPDTQYF
j_gene: TRBJ2-3; len: 17; abundance: NA; v_gene: TRBV13; d_gene: TRBD2; CDR3nt: TGTGCCAGCAGCCGCCGACTTAGCGGGGATGCCACAGATACGCAGTATTTT; CDR3aa: CASSRRLSGDATDTQYF
j_gene: TRBJ2-3; len: 13; abundance: few; v_gene: TRBV5-1; d_gene: NA; CDR3nt: TGCGCCAGCAGCTTGGCGGTTGTGGATACGCAGTATTTT; CDR3aa: CASSLAVVDTQYF
j_gene: TRBJ1-1; len: 16; abundance: few; v_gene: TRBV28; d_gene: TRBD1; CDR3nt: TGTGCCAGCAGTTTCCGACAGGGGGTAGGTTCTACTGAAGCTTTCTTT; CDR3aa: CASSFRQGVGSTEAFF
j_gene: TRBJ2-2; len: 17; abundance: NA; v_gene: TRBV7-2; d_gene: TRBD2; CDR3nt: TGTGCCAGCAGCTTAGTGGTGGGACTAGCGGGGTCCGGGGAGCTGTTTTTT; CDR3aa: CASSLVVGLAGSGELFF
j_gene: TRBJ1-1; len: 15; abundance: few; v_gene: TRBV18; d_gene: NA; CDR3nt: TGTGCCAGCTCACCGGTTCTTGGATCGAACACTGAAGCTTTCTTT; CDR3aa: CASSPVLGSNTEAFF
j_gene: TRBJ1-2; len: 15; abundance: few; v_gene: TRBV5-1; d_gene: NA; CDR3nt: TGCGCCAGCAGCTTGGTTCCAGGGACGGTTTATGGCTACACCTTC; CDR3aa: CASSLVPGTVYGYTF
j_gene: TRBJ2-1; len: 13; abundance: NA; v_gene: TRBV24-1; d_gene: NA; CDR3nt: TGTGCCACCAACGACGAAAAAAGGGGTGAGCAGTTCTTC; CDR3aa: CATNDEKRGEQFF
j_gene: TRBJ1-5; len: 16; abundance: NA; v_gene: TRBV6-5; d_gene: NA; CDR3nt: TGTGCCAGCAGTTACTCTCGGCAGGCCAGCAATCAGCCCCAGCATTTT; CDR3aa: CASSYSRQASNQPQHF
j_gene: TRBJ1-6; len: 12; abundance: NA; v_gene: TRBV12-3/TRBV12-4; d_gene: NA; CDR3nt: TGTGCCAGCAGTTCGACACTCTCACCCCTCCACTTT; CDR3aa: CASSSTLSPLHF
j_gene: TRBJ2-7; len: 13; abundance: many; v_gene: TRBV29-1; d_gene: NA; CDR3nt: TGCAGCGTCGTCGGACGGCTAACCTACGAGCAGTACTTC; CDR3aa: CSVVGRLTYEQYF